Listed below are T cell receptor beta chains from one sample, sequenced in a study of control samples from healthy donors and cancer patients. TCRdb's table, derived via immunoSEQ multiplex PCR, lists solely in-frame clones and lacks some. Among approximately 170,000 clones listed, about 93% were seen once. Sequenced: blood. The receptors were sampled from a woman aged 30 to 39 in good health. The CDR3 runs from the conserved cysteine through the conserved F or W. A D gene is named only where the DNA matches it firmly. Clone size appears in some rows only: once, few, many, or a class for an expanded clone.

j_call clone_size v_call d_call cdr3_aa cdr3_nt
TRBJ1-1 NA TRBV19 NA CASSLGGMNTEAFF TGTGCCAGTAGTCTGGGGGGGATGAACACTGAAGCTTTCTTT
TRBJ2-3 NA TRBV4-3 NA CASSHGLDTQYF TGCGCCAGCAGCCACGGACTAGATACGCAGTATTTT
TRBJ1-5 NA TRBV28 NA CASSYRGEFFYSNQPQHF TGTGCCAGCAGTTACAGAGGAGAATTTTTTTATAGCAATCAGCCCCAGCATTTT
TRBJ1-2 NA TRBV28 NA CASSLLGYGDYGYTF TGTGCCAGCAGTTTGCTGGGATATGGAGACTATGGCTACACCTTC
TRBJ2-7 NA TRBV6-5 TRBD1 CASSYRQGGTDEQYF TGTGCCAGCAGTTACCGACAGGGGGGAACCGACGAGCAGTACTTC
TRBJ1-5 NA TRBV11-2 NA CASSLGGQPQHF TGTGCCAGCAGCTTAGGCGGTCAGCCCCAGCATTTT
TRBJ2-4 NA TRBV2 NA CASSLQVPGTGTRLAKNIQYF TGTGCCAGCAGTCTCCAAGTACCCGGGACAGGGACTAGGTTGGCCAAAAACATTCAGTACTTC
TRBJ2-5 NA TRBV7-2 NA CASSLGPQETQYF TGTGCCAGCAGCTTGGGACCACAAGAGACCCAGTACTTC
TRBJ1-4 NA TRBV9 TRBD1 CASSALTGINEKLFF TGTGCCAGCAGCGCATTGACAGGGATTAATGAAAAACTGTTTTTT
TRBJ2-5 NA TRBV9 NA CASSVGWDKETQYF TGTGCCAGCAGCGTAGGGTGGGACAAAGAGACCCAGTACTTC
TRBJ2-3 NA TRBV7-3 NA CASSPTGGTDTQYF TGTGCCAGCAGCCCTACTGGAGGGACAGATACGCAGTATTTT
TRBJ2-3 NA TRBV6-4 TRBD2 CASSDLAGADTQYF TGTGCCAGCAGTGACTTAGCGGGAGCAGATACGCAGTATTTT
TRBJ2-5 NA TRBV4-2 TRBD2 CASSRQTSGRGETQYF TGTGCCAGCAGCCGGCAGACTAGCGGGAGGGGAGAGACCCAGTACTTC
TRBJ1-5 NA TRBV5-5 NA CASSLGRDYQPQHF TGTGCCAGCAGCTTGGGCAGGGATTATCAGCCCCAGCATTTT
TRBJ2-1 NA TRBV7-9 NA CASSLNQLNEQFF TGTGCCAGCAGCTTAAACCAGTTAAATGAGCAGTTCTTC
TRBJ2-2 NA TRBV7-9 TRBD1 CASSYSNRGTGELFF TGTGCCAGCAGCTACTCAAACAGGGGAACCGGGGAGCTGTTTTTT
TRBJ1-3 NA TRBV30 NA CAWRGPGGAGNTIYF TGTGCCTGGAGAGGACCCGGAGGCGCTGGAAACACCATATATTTT
TRBJ2-7 NA TRBV6-5 NA CASSYGEQYF TGTGCCAGCAGTTACGGCGAGCAGTACTTC
TRBJ2-7 NA TRBV12-5 TRBD2 CASGLYSETSGFYEQYF TGTGCTAGTGGTTTGTACTCGGAGACTAGCGGGTTTTACGAGCAGTACTTC
TRBJ1-5 once TRBV5-1 NA CASSLEGSGNQPQHF TGCGCCAGCAGCTTGGAGGGATCGGGCAATCAGCCCCAGCATTTT
TRBJ2-1 NA TRBV4-1 NA CASSQDFLVGPSYNEQFF TGCGCCAGCAGCCAAGATTTTCTAGTTGGACCTTCCTACAATGAGCAGTTCTTC
TRBJ2-7 few TRBV6-1 TRBD2 CASSEETSGSYEQYF TGTGCCAGCAGTGAAGAGACTAGCGGGAGTTACGAGCAGTACTTC
TRBJ2-7 NA TRBV3-1/TRBV3-2 NA CASSQVSVSYEQYF TGTGCCAGCAGCCAAGTTTCGGTCTCCTACGAGCAGTACTTC
TRBJ1-4 once TRBV11-2 TRBD1 CASRFNTGGFDEKLFF TGTGCCAGCAGATTTAATACAGGGGGCTTCGATGAAAAACTGTTTTTT
TRBJ2-7 NA TRBV12-3/TRBV12-4 TRBD2 CASSSGLAGKQYF TGTGCCAGCAGTTCGGGACTAGCGGGAAAGCAGTACTTC
TRBJ1-5 once TRBV6-1 NA CASSEGSRAIKEPQHF TGTGCCAGCAGTGAAGGTAGCAGGGCTATCAAAGAGCCCCAGCATTTT
TRBJ2-7 NA TRBV4-1 TRBD2 CASSFEPKSGGSYEQYF TGCGCCAGCAGCTTCGAACCGAAGAGCGGGGGCTCCTACGAGCAGTACTTC
TRBJ2-7 NA TRBV19 NA CASSLRDSYEQYF TGTGCCAGTAGTTTGCGGGATTCCTACGAGCAGTACTTC
TRBJ2-3 NA TRBV4-2 TRBD2 CASSQVYRAGVSDTQYF TGTGCCAGCAGCCAAGTCTATCGAGCGGGAGTATCAGATACGCAGTATTTT
TRBJ2-7 NA TRBV10-3 NA CAISEGAYEQYF TGTGCCATCAGTGAAGGGGCCTACGAGCAGTACTTC
TRBJ1-5 NA TRBV28 NA CASIPQGAGQPQHF TGTGCCAGCATCCCCCAGGGCGCGGGTCAGCCCCAGCATTTT
TRBJ2-5 NA TRBV7-2 NA CASSLGGDAETQYF TGTGCCAGCAGCTTAGGGGGGGACGCAGAGACCCAGTACTTC
TRBJ2-5 NA TRBV11-1 TRBD2 CASSLGIAGETQYF TGTGCCAGCAGCTTAGGGATAGCGGGAGAGACCCAGTACTTC
TRBJ1-1 NA TRBV5-1 NA CASSPTGQPNTEAFF TGCGCCAGCAGCCCTACAGGACAGCCGAACACTGAAGCTTTCTTT
TRBJ2-7 once TRBV3-1/TRBV3-2 NA CASSQEILRGQYF TGTGCCAGCAGCCAAGAGATACTTCGCGGGCAGTACTTC
TRBJ1-1 NA TRBV18 NA CASSPRRESEAFF TGTGCCAGCTCACCTAGGCGGGAGTCTGAAGCTTTCTTT
TRBJ2-1 NA TRBV27 TRBD2 CASSLESIGGRARNEQFF TGTGCCAGCAGTTTAGAGTCGATCGGCGGGAGGGCCCGAAATGAGCAGTTCTTC
TRBJ2-7 NA TRBV6-1 NA CASSEGTSREQYF TGTGCCAGCAGTGAAGGGACCTCCCGGGAGCAGTACTTC
TRBJ1-4 once TRBV27 NA CASSFSTPTGNEKLFF TGTGCCAGCAGTTTCTCGACCCCAACAGGGAATGAAAAACTGTTTTTT
TRBJ1-3 NA TRBV28 NA CASSTNTIYF TGTGCCAGCAGTACGAACACCATATATTTT
TRBJ2-1 NA TRBV3-1/TRBV3-2 NA CASSRSAGGLYNEQFF TGTGCCAGCAGCCGTTCCGCCGGAGGGCTCTACAATGAGCAGTTCTTC
TRBJ2-7 NA TRBV1 NA CTSSQNPSYYEQYF TGCACCAGCAGCCAAAATCCCTCCTACTACGAGCAGTACTTC
TRBJ2-6 NA TRBV19 TRBD1 CASRTTGEGANVLTF TGTGCCAGTAGAACGACAGGGGAAGGGGCCAACGTCCTGACTTTC
TRBJ2-1 NA TRBV29-1 NA CSVVQDLYNEQFF TGCAGCGTTGTACAGGACTTATACAATGAGCAGTTCTTC
TRBJ1-2 NA TRBV28 NA CASSSQQGLYGYTF TGTGCCAGCAGTTCGCAACAGGGACTCTATGGCTACACCTTC
TRBJ1-2 NA TRBV6-5 NA CASTLADQYGYTF TGTGCCAGCACACTCGCCGATCAGTATGGCTACACCTTC
TRBJ2-5 once TRBV6-5 TRBD2 CASFRDSGRGETQYF TGTGCCAGCTTCAGGGATAGCGGGAGGGGAGAGACCCAGTACTTC
TRBJ2-1 NA TRBV5-1 NA CASSGGLRGEQFF TGCGCCAGCAGCGGCGGACTGCGAGGGGAGCAGTTCTTC
TRBJ2-5 NA TRBV7-3 TRBD1 CASSTGGGTQYF TGTGCCAGCAGCACAGGGGGAGGGACCCAGTACTTC
TRBJ1-1 many TRBV7-9 NA CASSLEDTEAFF TGTGCCAGCAGCTTGGAGGACACTGAAGCTTTCTTT
TRBJ1-3 NA TRBV18 NA CASSPGNTIYF TGTGCCAGCTCGCCCGGAAACACCATATATTTT
TRBJ2-7 once TRBV18 TRBD2 CASSLGTNSYEQYF TGTGCCAGCTCACTCGGGACTAACTCCTACGAGCAGTACTTC
TRBJ1-6 NA TRBV9 TRBD1 CASSATGTNSPLHF TGTGCCAGCAGCGCGACAGGGACTAATTCACCCCTCCACTTT
TRBJ2-2 NA TRBV9 NA CASSAEPGLEAGELFF TGTGCCAGCAGCGCCGAACCTGGACTCGAGGCCGGGGAGCTGTTTTTT
TRBJ2-5 NA TRBV5-1 TRBD1 CASSLAFGQGDAQYF TGCGCCAGCAGCTTGGCGTTCGGGCAGGGGGACGCCCAGTACTTC
TRBJ2-1 NA TRBV29-1 NA CSVASGLAPNEQFF TGCAGCGTTGCCTCGGGACTTGCCCCCAATGAGCAGTTCTTC
TRBJ2-1 NA TRBV7-8 TRBD2 CASSLVGTSDNNEQFF TGTGCCAGCAGCTTAGTGGGGACTAGCGATAACAATGAGCAGTTCTTC
TRBJ2-6 NA TRBV5-1 NA CASSLEGESGANVLTF TGCGCCAGCAGCTTGGAGGGAGAATCTGGGGCCAACGTCCTGACTTTC
TRBJ1-1 NA TRBV9 NA CASSARGDTEAFF TGTGCCAGCAGCGCCAGGGGCGACACTGAAGCTTTCTTT
TRBJ2-1 NA TRBV4-2 TRBD2 CASSPTSVSSYNEQFF TGTGCCAGCAGCCCGACTAGCGTCAGCTCCTACAATGAGCAGTTCTTC